This TCR beta chain was profiled in a study of blood T cells in healthy people across ages. General observations from the study: Higher diversity, along with more naive CD4+ cells, distinguished long-lived donors from aged donors.

A second PCR of roughly 6 to 12 cycles used a sample-barcoded 5' primer and a J-beta primer mix. TCRdb analysed the 5' RACE reads with MiXCR anew, one entry per CDR3 protein. The table has about 570,000 distinct CDR3 sequences, about 25% seen once. A single count supports this clonotype. Its antigen is not identified. Looked up from germline, CDR1 is MNHEY and CDR2 is SVGEGT. The CDR3 is 16 residues long. This sample was also put to use in a study of T cells of mothers and their children. From that report: Every mother produced more than 8.5 million TCR beta CDR3 reads, whereas every child provided roughly 3 million. Evidence of persistent microchimeric T cell clones was absent.

The material sequenced was blood. This chain uses TRBV6-2 or TRBV6-3 with TRBJ2-5; the match to TRBD2 covers 9 bases. Judging by the DNA end, TRBJ2-1 fits better; the J call may be wrong. The sequence came from a boy younger than 10 in good health. The chain's CDR3 is CASSGRLAAGYNEQFF. The CDR3 bases are TGTGCCAGCAGTGGTCGACTAGCGGCCGGGTACAATGAGCAGTTCTTC.